Presented here are 7 T cell receptor beta chains from one specimen sequenced in a study of T cells expressing NK-cell markers. TCRdb reprocessed the 5' RACE reads; each CDR3 protein has one entry and no DNA is given. Its table records almost 450,000 distinct CDR3 sequences. The sequenced material came from blood T cells: a sorted CD56 or NKG2C T cell subset, CD4+ or CD8+ T cells, or bulk PBMC T cells (not recorded which). The source of these receptors is a woman between 18 and 70 years old in good health.

The V gene is TRBV20-1, the J gene TRBJ1-1; TCRdb returns TRBD1, unconfirmable since there is no DNA. Germline V gene data show CDR1 as DFQATT and CDR2 as SNEGSKA (reference sequence). The CDR3 length is 13 residues. CDR3 loop: CSTKGQPNTEAFF.

The CDR3 spells CASSIRQITGNTIYF. This rearrangement joins TRBV19 to TRBJ1-3. CDR3 length: 15 residues. Germline V lookup: CDR1 LNHDA, CDR2 SQIVND (reference sequence).

V is TRBV6-5 and J is TRBJ2-1. This CDR3 has 16 residues. The germline gives CDR1 MNHEY, CDR2 SVGAGI. This chain's CDR3 is CASSSVLQASYNEQFF.

The CDR3: CSVQGASYTDTQYF. The rearrangement links TRBV29-1 to TRBJ2-3; the TCRdb call, TRBD1, lacks DNA for checking. Germline-derived CDR1 and CDR2 are SQVTM and ANQGSEA. The CDR3 has 14 residues.

CDR3 sequence: CAIRGESTRGGNEQFF. V gene TRBV10-3 combines with J gene TRBJ2-1; no DNA is available, so the TRBD2 call from TCRdb remains unchecked. From germline, CDR1 is ENHRY and CDR2 SYGVKD. CDR3 size: 16 residues.

The gene calls are TRBV20-1 and TRBJ1-3. Germline CDR1 is DFQATT and CDR2 is SNEGSKA (reference sequence). The CDR3 covers 17 residues. Here the CDR3 reads CSARVAGGVPSGNTIYF.

This chain uses TRBV27 with TRBJ2-3; the D gene TCRdb calls, TRBD1, cannot be checked with no DNA. CDR1 is MNHEY, CDR2 SMNVEV, per germline (reference sequence). CDR3 size: 13 residues. CDR3 amino acids: CASSLWGPDTQYF.